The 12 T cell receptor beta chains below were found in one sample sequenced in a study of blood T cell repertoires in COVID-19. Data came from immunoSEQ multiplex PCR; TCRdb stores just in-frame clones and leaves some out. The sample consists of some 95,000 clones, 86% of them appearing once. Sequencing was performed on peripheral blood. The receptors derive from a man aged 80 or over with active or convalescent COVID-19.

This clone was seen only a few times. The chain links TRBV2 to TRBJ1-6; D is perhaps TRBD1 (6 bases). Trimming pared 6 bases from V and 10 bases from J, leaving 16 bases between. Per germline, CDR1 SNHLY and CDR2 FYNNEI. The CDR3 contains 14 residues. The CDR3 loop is CASSTTGEGSPLHF. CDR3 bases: TGTGCCAGCAGCACGACAGGAGAAGGCTCACCCCTCCACTTT.

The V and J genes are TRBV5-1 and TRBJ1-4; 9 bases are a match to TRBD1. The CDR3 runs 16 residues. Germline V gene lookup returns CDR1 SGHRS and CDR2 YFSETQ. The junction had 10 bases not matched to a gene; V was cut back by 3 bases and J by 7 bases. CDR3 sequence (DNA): TGCGCCAGCAGCTCACAGGGGGCTCGCGCCGGTGAAAAACTGTTTTTT. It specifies CASSSQGARAGEKLFF. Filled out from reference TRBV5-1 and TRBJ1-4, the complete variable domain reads KAGVTQTPRYLIKTRGQQVTLSCSPISGHRSVSWYQQTPGQGLQFLFEYFSETQRNKGNFPGRFSGRQFSNSRSEMNVSTLELGDSALYLCASSSQGARAGEKLFFGSGTQLSVL.

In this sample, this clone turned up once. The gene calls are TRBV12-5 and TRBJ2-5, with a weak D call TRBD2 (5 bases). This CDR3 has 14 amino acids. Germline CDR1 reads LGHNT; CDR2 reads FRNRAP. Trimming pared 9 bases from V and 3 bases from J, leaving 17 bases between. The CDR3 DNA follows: TGTGCTAGCAATCTGGAACCCGGGGAAGAGACCCAGTACTTC. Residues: CASNLEPGEETQYF.

The CDR3 coding sequence is TGTGCCAGCAGTACTAGCGGGACTGGGGGCCAAGAGACCCAGTACTTC. Its protein product is CASSTSGTGGQETQYF. The V and J genes are TRBV28 and TRBJ2-5; 10 bases map to TRBD2. CDR1 and CDR2 (germline): MDHEN, SYDVKM. The CDR3 is 16 residues long. After removal of 5 bases from V and 1 base from J, the junction contained 7 bases not matched to a gene. The variable domain in full, completed from reference TRBV28 and TRBJ2-5, reads DVKVTQSSRYLVKRTGEKVFLECVQDMDHENMFWYRQDPGLGLRLIYFSYDVKMKEKGDIPEGYSVSREKKERFSLILESASTNQTSMYLCASSTSGTGGQETQYFGPGTRLLVL.

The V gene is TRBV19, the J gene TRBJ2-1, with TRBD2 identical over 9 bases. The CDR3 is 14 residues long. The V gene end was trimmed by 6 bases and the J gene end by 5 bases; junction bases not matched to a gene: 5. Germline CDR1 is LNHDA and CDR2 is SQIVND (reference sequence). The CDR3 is CASSISGSNNEQFF. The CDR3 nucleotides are TGTGCCAGTAGCATTAGCGGGAGCAACAATGAGCAGTTCTTC.

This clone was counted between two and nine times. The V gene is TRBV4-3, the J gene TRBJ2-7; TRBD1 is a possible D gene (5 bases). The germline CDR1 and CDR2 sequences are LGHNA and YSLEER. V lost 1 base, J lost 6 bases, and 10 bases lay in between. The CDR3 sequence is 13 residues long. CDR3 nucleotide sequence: TGCGCCAGCAGCCAAGGGCAGGGCGGCGAGCAGTACTTC. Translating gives CASSQGQGGEQYF.

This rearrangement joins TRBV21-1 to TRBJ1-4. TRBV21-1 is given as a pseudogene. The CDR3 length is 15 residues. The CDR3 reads CASSKAEATNEKLFF. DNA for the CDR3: TGTGCCAGCAGCAAAGCGGAGGCAACTAATGAAAAACTGTTTTTT.

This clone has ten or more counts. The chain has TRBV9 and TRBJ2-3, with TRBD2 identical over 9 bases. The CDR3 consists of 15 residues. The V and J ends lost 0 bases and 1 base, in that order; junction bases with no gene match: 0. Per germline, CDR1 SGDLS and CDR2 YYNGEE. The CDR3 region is CASSVVAGGTDTQYF. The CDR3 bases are TGTGCCAGCAGCGTAGTAGCGGGAGGCACAGATACGCAGTATTTT.

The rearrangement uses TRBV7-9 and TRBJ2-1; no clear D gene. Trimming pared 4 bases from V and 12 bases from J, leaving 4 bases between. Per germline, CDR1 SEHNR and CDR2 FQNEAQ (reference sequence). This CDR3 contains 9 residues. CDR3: CASSSGQFF. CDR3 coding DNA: TGTGCCAGCAGCTCGGGGCAGTTCTTC. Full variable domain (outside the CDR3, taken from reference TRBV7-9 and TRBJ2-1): DTGVSQNPRHKITKRGQNVTFRCDPISEHNRLYWYRQTLGQGPEFLTYFQNEAQLEKSRLLSDRFSAERPKGSFSTLEIQRTEQGDSAMYLCASSSGQFFGPGTRLTVL.

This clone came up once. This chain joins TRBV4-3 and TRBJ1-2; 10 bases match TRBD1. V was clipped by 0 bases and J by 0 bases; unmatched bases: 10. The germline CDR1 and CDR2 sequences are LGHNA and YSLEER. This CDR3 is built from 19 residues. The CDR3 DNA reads TGCGCCAGCAGCCAAGATTGGAGGGGACAGGGGCCAACTAACTATGGCTACACCTTC. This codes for CASSQDWRGQGPTNYGYTF.

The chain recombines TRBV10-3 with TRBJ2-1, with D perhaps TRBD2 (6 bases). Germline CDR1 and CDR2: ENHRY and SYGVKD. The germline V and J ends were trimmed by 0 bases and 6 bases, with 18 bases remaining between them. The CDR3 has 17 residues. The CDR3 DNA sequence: TGTGCCATCAGTGAGTCAAGCCCGGGGGAAGGGGCCAATGAGCAGTTCTTC. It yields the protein CAISESSPGEGANEQFF.

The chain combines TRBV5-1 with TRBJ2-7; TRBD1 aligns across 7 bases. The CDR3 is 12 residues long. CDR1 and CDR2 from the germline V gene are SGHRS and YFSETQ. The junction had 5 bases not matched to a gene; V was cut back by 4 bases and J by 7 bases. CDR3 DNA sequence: TGCGCCAGCAGCACAGACAGGGTTGAGCAGTACTTC. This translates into CASSTDRVEQYF.